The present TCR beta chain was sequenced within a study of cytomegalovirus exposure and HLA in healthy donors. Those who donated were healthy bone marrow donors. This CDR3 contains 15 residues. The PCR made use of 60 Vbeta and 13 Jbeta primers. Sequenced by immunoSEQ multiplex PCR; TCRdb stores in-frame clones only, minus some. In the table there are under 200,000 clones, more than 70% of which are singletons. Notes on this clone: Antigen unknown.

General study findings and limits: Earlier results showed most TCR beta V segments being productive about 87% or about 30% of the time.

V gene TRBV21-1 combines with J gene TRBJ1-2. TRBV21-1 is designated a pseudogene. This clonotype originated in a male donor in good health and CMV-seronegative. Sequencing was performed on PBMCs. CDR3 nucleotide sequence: TGTGCCAGCAGCAAAGCGCCGCTGAGCTACGATGGCTACACCTTC. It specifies CASSKAPLSYDGYTF.